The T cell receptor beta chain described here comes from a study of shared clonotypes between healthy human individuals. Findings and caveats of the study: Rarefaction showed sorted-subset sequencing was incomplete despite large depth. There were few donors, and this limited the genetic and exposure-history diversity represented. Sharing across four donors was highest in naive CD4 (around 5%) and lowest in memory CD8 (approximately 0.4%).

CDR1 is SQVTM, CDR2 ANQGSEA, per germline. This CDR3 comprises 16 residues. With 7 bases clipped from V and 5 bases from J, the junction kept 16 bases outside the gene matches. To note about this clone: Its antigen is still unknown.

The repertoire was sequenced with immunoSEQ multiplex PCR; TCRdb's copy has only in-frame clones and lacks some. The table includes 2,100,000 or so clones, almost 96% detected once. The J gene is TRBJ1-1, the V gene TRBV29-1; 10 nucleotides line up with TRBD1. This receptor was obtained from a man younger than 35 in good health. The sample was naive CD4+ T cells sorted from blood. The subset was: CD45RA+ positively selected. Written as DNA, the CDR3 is TGCAGCGCACCCTTGACAGGGGGCGATCCCAATACTGAAGCTTTCTTT. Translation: CSAPLTGGDPNTEAFF.